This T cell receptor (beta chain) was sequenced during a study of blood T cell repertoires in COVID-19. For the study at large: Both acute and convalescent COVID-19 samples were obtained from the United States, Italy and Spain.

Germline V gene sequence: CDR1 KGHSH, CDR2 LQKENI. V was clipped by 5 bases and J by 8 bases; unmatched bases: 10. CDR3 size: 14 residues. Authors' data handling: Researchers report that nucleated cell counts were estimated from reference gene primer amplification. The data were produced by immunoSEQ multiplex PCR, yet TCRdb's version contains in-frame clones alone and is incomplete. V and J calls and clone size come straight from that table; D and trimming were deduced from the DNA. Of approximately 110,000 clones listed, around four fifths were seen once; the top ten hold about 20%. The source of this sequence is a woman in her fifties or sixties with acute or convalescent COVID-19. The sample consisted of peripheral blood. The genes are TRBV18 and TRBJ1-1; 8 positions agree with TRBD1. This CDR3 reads CASSKQGGVAEAFF. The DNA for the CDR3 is TGTGCCAGCTCAAAACAGGGGGGCGTCGCAGAAGCTTTCTTT.